The T cell receptor (beta chain) described here comes from a study of a mutant IDH1 vaccine in newly diagnosed glioma. Time point reported: week 5, during vaccination. One vaccine dose held 300 ug of mutant IDH1 20-mer peptide and came with topical imiquimod. This CDR3 contains 15 residues. The ends lost 4 bases at V and 9 bases at J; junction bases unmatched: 10. Germline CDR1 and CDR2: WNHNN and SYGVQD (reference sequence). Remarks on this clone: Its antigen is unidentified.

Produced via immunoSEQ multiplex PCR; TCRdb's table is partial and in-frame only. The sample yields approximately 39,000 clones, roughly 80% seen once. The rearrangement uses TRBV10-1 and TRBJ2-1; 9 nucleotides agree with TRBD2. The source is a man aged 45-60 years with glioma. Sequencing used PBMCs, obtained from a glioma patient whose treatment included an IDH1 peptide vaccine. Here the CDR3 reads CASSGAAGGPVEQFF. CDR3 coding DNA: TGCGCCAGCAGTGGCGCCGCGGGAGGGCCGGTTGAGCAGTTCTTC.